This T cell receptor (beta chain) was documented in a study of blood T cell repertoires in COVID-19. Trimming at V came to 0 bases and at J to 5 bases, leaving 4 bases not matched to a gene. This CDR3 region has 15 residues. Germline CDR1 SGDLS, CDR2 YYNGEE. This table comes from immunoSEQ multiplex PCR, and its TCRdb copy is limited to in-frame clones, with some not included. The sample includes some 390,000 clones, around 84% of them seen just once. The sequenced sample was peripheral blood. This clonotype originated in a human donor in a cohort sampled during active COVID-19. The chain links TRBV9 to TRBJ1-4; 7 bases match TRBD1. In DNA, the CDR3 is TGTGCCAGCAGCGTAGATTCAGGGGGAAATGAAAAACTGTTTTTT. Translated: CASSVDSGGNEKLFF.